This is a list of T cell receptor beta chains from one sample in a study of blood T cells in healthy people across ages. TCRdb re-derived calls from the 5' RACE reads in MiXCR, one entry per CDR3 protein. The sample records more than 700,000 distinct CDR3 sequences, around 50% being singletons. The sample consisted of blood. The source of these receptors is a man older than 75 in good health. CDR3s include the opening cysteine and the closing phenylalanine or tryptophan. D genes are given only for firm matches. Rows give clone size only sometimes, using once, few, many, or a class for an expanded clone.

size,D,J,V,CDR3,DNA
NA,TRBD2,TRBJ2-6,TRBV27,CASWGGSGANVLTF,TGTGCCAGCTGGGGGGGGTCTGGGGCCAACGTCCTGACTTTC
NA,TRBD2,TRBJ2-3,TRBV12-3/TRBV12-4,CASSWTSSDAQYF,TGTGCCAGCAGCTGGACTAGCTCTGATGCGCAGTATTTT
few,NA,TRBJ1-2,TRBV20-1,CSARGGEQRRGYTF,TGCAGTGCTAGGGGGGGTGAACAGCGTCGTGGCTACACCTTC
NA,TRBD2,TRBJ2-1,TRBV20-1,CGAPKTSGIHNEQFF,TGCGGTGCTCCTAAGACTAGCGGAATCCACAATGAGCAGTTCTTC
NA,NA,TRBJ2-5,TRBV5-1,CASSLAPAVKQETQYF,TGCGCCAGCAGCTTGGCCCCAGCGGTGAAACAAGAGACCCAGTACTTC
many,NA,TRBJ2-4,TRBV3-1,CASSQDILRDVKNIQYF,TGTGCCAGCAGCCAAGATATACTTCGGGATGTCAAAAACATTCAGTACTTC
NA,TRBD2,TRBJ2-1,TRBV4-1,CASSQVYGGGGFEQFF,TGCGCCAGCAGCCAAGTATACGGCGGGGGGGGGTTTGAGCAGTTCTTC
many,NA,TRBJ2-1,TRBV11-3,CASSSPRVSYNEQFF,TGTGCCAGCAGCTCGCCTAGAGTCTCCTACAATGAGCAGTTCTTC
NA,NA,TRBJ2-7,TRBV11-2,CASSEHRSSYEQYF,TGTGCCAGCAGCGAACACAGGAGCTCCTACGAGCAGTACTTC
NA,NA,TRBJ1-5,TRBV20-1,CSARDLQVSNQPQHF,TGCAGTGCTAGAGATCTCCAAGTTAGCAATCAGCCCCAGCATTTT
NA,NA,TRBJ2-3,TRBV7-2,CASRPVNWDTQYF,TGTGCCAGCAGACCAGTAAACTGGGATACGCAGTATTTT
once,TRBD1,TRBJ2-1,TRBV4-1,CASSQGGGTGTGSEFF,TGCGCCAGCAGCCAAGGTGGTGGGACAGGGACTGGATCCGAGTTCTTC
NA,NA,TRBJ1-6,TRBV6-5,CASSYSRPWNLHF,TGTGCCAGCAGTTACTCGAGACCTTGGAACCTCCACTTT
few,TRBD1,TRBJ1-4,TRBV20-1,CSAPGQVAEKLFF,TGCAGTGCCCCGGGACAGGTAGCTGAAAAACTGTTTTTT
NA,TRBD2,TRBJ2-1,TRBV20-1,CSARALAGVPEQFF,TGCAGTGCTAGGGCACTAGCGGGAGTGCCTGAGCAGTTCTTC
NA,NA,TRBJ1-2,TRBV10-3,CAISLSGEGSYGYTF,TGTGCCATCTCCCTCTCGGGCGAGGGAAGCTATGGCTACACCTTC
few,TRBD1,TRBJ2-6,TRBV7-6,CASSAGTGDPGANVLTF,TGTGCCAGCAGCGCCGGGACAGGGGATCCTGGGGCCAACGTCCTGACTTTC
NA,TRBD2,TRBJ2-7,TRBV6-6,CASSYTGTSGYEQYF,TGTGCCAGCAGTTACACCGGGACTAGCGGATACGAGCAGTACTTC
few,TRBD2,TRBJ2-1,TRBV6-5,CASSYFLAGGEQFF,TGTGCCAGCAGTTACTTTCTAGCGGGAGGAGAGCAGTTCTTC
few,TRBD1,TRBJ2-5,TRBV7-2,CASSYQTGLQETQYF,TGTGCCAGCAGCTATCAGACAGGGCTGCAAGAGACCCAGTACTTC
NA,NA,TRBJ2-1,TRBV6-6,CASSYSDFEQFF,TGTGCCAGCAGTTACAGCGATTTTGAGCAGTTCTTC
few,NA,TRBJ1-2,TRBV20-1,CSALRTSNYGYTF,TGCAGTGCGCTACGGACAAGCAACTATGGCTACACCTTC
few,NA,TRBJ2-3,TRBV6-2/TRBV6-3,CASTDGRRSDTQYF,TGTGCCAGCACTGACGGGAGAAGGTCGGATACGCAGTATTTT
few,TRBD1,TRBJ2-3,TRBV29-1,CSVEGAGSIDTQYF,TGCAGCGTCGAGGGGGCTGGGTCCATCGATACGCAGTATTTT
few,NA,TRBJ2-7,TRBV14,CASSQDRGTKSYEQYF,TGTGCCAGCAGCCAAGATAGGGGGACAAAATCCTACGAGCAGTACTTC
NA,NA,TRBJ2-5,TRBV4-1,CASSQADSGFPETQYF,TGCGCCAGCAGCCAAGCAGACTCGGGGTTTCCAGAGACCCAGTACTTC
once,TRBD1,TRBJ2-7,TRBV6-5,CASSYSIGQAYEQYF,TGTGCCAGCAGTTACTCAATTGGACAGGCCTACGAGCAGTACTTC
once,TRBD2,TRBJ2-1,TRBV29-1,CSVQRGSSDNEQFF,TGCAGCGTTCAGCGGGGCTCCTCCGACAATGAGCAGTTCTTC
few,TRBD2,TRBJ2-3,TRBV4-2,CASSPTRASGRDTQYF,TGTGCCAGCAGCCCGACCCGGGCTAGCGGGAGAGATACGCAGTATTTT
NA,TRBD2,TRBJ2-1,TRBV7-9,CASSPAGGRFHEQFF,TGTGCCAGCAGCCCCGCTGGCGGGAGGTTCCATGAGCAGTTCTTC
NA,NA,TRBJ2-5,TRBV5-5,CASSWDSGVQETQYF,TGTGCCAGCAGCTGGGACAGCGGGGTACAAGAGACCCAGTACTTC
many,NA,TRBJ2-5,TRBV7-6,CASSLVLQETQYF,TGTGCCAGCAGCTTAGTACTCCAAGAGACCCAGTACTTC
NA,NA,TRBJ2-7,TRBV3-1,CASSQDRYGLFGEQYF,TGTGCCAGCAGCCAAGATCGCTACGGACTTTTTGGGGAGCAGTACTTC
NA,NA,TRBJ1-2,TRBV5-4,CASSPPPGQGGYTF,TGTGCCAGCAGCCCCCCCCCGGGCCAGGGAGGATACACCTTC
few,NA,TRBJ1-2,TRBV5-4,CASSGEGRGYTF,TGTGCCAGCAGCGGGGAGGGCCGTGGCTACACCTTC
many,NA,TRBJ2-7,TRBV28,CASKTGNYEQYF,TGTGCCAGCAAAACCGGGAACTACGAGCAGTACTTC
once,NA,TRBJ2-1,TRBV6-2/TRBV6-3,CASSYWLSDNEQFF,TGTGCCAGCAGTTATTGGCTCTCAGACAATGAGCAGTTCTTC